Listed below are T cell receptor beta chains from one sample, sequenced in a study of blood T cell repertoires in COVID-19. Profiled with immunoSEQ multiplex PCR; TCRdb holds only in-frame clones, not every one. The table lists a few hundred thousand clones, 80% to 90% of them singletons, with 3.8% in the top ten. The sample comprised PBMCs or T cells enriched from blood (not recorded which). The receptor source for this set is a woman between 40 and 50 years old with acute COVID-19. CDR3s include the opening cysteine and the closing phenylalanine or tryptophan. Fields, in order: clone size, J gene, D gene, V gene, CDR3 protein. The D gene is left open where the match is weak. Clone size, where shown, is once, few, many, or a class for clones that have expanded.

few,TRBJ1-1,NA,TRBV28,CASTSTVSEAFF
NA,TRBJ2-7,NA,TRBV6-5,CASSFYEAEEQYF
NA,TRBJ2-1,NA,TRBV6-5,CASSYSRSSSYNEQFF
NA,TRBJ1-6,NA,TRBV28,CASSSGGRSYNSPLHF
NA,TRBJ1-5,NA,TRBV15,CATSPSGNQPQHF
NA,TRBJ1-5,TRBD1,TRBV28,CASSVGDRGNQPQHF
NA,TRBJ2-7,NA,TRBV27,CASNHGGEQYF
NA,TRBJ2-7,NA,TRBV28,CASSQTRYEQYF
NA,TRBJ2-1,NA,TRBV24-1,CATSDGFGQFF
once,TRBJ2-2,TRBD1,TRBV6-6,CASSPLGQHTGELFF
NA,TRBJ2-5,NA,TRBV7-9,CASSLRQETQYF
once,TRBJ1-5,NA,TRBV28,CASSFQEQQPQHF
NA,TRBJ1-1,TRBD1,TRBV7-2,CASSLRQGAHPEAFF
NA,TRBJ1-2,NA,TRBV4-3,CASSQARGGAYGYTF
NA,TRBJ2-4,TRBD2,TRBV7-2,CASRIAGKGAKNIQYF
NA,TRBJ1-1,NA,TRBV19,CASSIQGNTEAFF
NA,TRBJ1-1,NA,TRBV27,CASSLSGTNTEAFF
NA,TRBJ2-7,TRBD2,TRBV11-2,CASSPTVGLAGGIPF
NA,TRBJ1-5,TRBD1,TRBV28,CASRGAGTGFQPQHF
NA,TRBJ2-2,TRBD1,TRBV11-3,CASSRQGQSTGELFF
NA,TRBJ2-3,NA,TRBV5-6,CASKGGAVDTQYF
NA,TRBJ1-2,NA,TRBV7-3,CASSSTGGYGYTF
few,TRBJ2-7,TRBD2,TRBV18,CASSLRLADYEQYF
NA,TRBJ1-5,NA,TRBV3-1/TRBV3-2,CASSQRAGSGQPQHF
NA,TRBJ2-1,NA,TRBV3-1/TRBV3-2,CASSQDSKGGNEQFF
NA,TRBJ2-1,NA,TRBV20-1,CSALNNEQFF
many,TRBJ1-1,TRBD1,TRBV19,CASSSSDRGIEAFF
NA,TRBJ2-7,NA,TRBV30,CAWTPLQGYEQYF
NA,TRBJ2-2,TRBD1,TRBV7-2,CASSLRQGSSTGELFF
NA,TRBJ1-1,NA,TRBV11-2,CASSLGGGGTEAFF
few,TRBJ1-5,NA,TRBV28,CASSLSAGFLNQPQHF
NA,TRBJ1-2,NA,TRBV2,CASRGDTPLYGYTF
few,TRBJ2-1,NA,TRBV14,CASSQAGTGLYNEQFF
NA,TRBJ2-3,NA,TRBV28,CASSPQLLDTQYF
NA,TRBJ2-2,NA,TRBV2,CASSTPTNRAVYGELFF
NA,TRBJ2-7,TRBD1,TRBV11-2,CASSLDQGTGKYEQYF
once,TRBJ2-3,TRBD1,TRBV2,CASSDRGFSHTTDTQYF
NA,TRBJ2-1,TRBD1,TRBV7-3,CASSLTGQGGEQFF
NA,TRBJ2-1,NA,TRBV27,CASRLRLGGLYSYNEQFF
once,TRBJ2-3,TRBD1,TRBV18,CASSPPGQGARTDTQYF
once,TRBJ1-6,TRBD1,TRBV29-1,CSVVLRGQGCTSPLHF
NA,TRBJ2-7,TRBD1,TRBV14,CASSHPTGGGGYF
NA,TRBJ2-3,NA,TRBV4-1,CASSQVTTRVTQYF
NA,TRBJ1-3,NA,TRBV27,CATSTGAGNTIYF
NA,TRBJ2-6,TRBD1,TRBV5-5,CASSAGQGAGFSGANVLTF
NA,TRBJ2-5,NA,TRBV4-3,CASSEEVLPQETQYF
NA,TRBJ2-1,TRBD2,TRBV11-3,CASSPSGSYNEQFF
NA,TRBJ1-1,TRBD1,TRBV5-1,CASSLVTGQGALGTEAFF
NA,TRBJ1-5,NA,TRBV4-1,CASSPPGSNQPQHF
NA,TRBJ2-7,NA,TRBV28,CASSAGGNYEQYF
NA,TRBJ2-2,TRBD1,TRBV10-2,CASSDPEGQGPGELFF
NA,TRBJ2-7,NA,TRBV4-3,CASSQDTGIYEQYF
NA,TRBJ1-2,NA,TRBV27,CASSPGHFYGYTF
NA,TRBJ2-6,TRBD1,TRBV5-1,CASSSGAGGITGANVLTF
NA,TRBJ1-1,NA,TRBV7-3,CASSLSGGMNTEAFF
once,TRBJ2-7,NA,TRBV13,CASSPDRYEQYF
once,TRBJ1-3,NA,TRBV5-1,CASSQEVSGNTIYF